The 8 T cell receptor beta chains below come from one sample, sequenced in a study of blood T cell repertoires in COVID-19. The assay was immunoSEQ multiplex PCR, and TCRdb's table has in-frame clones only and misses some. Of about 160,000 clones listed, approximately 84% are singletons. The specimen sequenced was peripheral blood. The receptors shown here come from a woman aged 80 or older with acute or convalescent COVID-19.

The CDR3 loop reads CASCLAGVETQYF. CDR3 bases: TGTGCCAGCTGTTTGGCGGGAGTAGAGACCCAGTACTTC. The chain links TRBV2 to TRBJ2-5, with 7 positions matching TRBD2. Losses at the gene ends were 8 bases for V and 4 bases for J; bases not matched to a gene: 7. Germline values: CDR1 SNHLY, CDR2 FYNNEI. CDR3 length: 13 residues.

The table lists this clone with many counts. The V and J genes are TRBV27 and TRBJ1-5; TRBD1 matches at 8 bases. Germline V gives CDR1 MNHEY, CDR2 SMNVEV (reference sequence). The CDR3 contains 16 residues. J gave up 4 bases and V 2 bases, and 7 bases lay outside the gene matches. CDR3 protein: CASSLEGTGKNQPQHF. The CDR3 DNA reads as TGTGCCAGCAGTTTAGAGGGGACAGGAAAAAATCAGCCCCAGCATTTT.

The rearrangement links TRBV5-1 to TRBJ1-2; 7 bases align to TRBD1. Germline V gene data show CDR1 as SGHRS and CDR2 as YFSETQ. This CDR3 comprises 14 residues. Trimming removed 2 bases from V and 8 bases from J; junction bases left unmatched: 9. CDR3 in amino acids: CASSFEQGPHGYTF. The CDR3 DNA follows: TGCGCCAGCAGCTTCGAACAGGGGCCCCACGGCTACACCTTC.

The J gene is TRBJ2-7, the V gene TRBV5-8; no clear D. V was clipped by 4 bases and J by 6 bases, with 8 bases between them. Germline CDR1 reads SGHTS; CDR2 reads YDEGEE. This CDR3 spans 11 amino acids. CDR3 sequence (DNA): TGTGCCAGCAGCCGAGATATCGAGCAGTACTTC. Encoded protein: CASSRDIEQYF.

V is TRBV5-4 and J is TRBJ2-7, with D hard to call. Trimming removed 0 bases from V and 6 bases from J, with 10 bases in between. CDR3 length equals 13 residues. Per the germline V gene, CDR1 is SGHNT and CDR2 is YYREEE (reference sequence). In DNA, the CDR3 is TGTGCCAGCAGCTTGGAACAGTACGCCGAGCAGTACTTC. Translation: CASSLEQYAEQYF.

The CDR3 nucleotides read TGCGCCAGCAGCACCTCGGGGGGGGCTGAGCAGTTCTTC. Protein sequence: CASSTSGGAEQFF. The chain employs TRBV5-1 and TRBJ2-1; 8 nucleotides match TRBD2. Germline V gene sequence: CDR1 SGHRS, CDR2 YFSETQ. The CDR3 loop spans 13 amino acids. Trimming at V came to 4 bases and at J to 9 bases, leaving 6 bases not matched to a gene. The full variable domain, completed using reference TRBV5-1 and TRBJ2-1, is KAGVTQTPRYLIKTRGQQVTLSCSPISGHRSVSWYQQTPGQGLQFLFEYFSETQRNKGNFPGRFSGRQFSNSRSEMNVSTLELGDSALYLCASSTSGGAEQFFGPGTRLTVL.

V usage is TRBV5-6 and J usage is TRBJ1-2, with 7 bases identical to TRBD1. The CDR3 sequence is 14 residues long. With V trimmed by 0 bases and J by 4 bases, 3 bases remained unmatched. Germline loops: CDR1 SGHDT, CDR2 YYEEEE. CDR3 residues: CASSLVGTAYGYTF. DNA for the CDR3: TGTGCCAGCAGCTTGGTTGGGACAGCCTATGGCTACACCTTC.

The CDR3 region has the DNA TGTGCCAGCAGTCCAGGACAGGGTGGGATGGCCGGGGAGCTGTTTTTT. Translated, it gives CASSPGQGGMAGELFF. The rearrangement joins TRBV6-6 to TRBJ2-2; TRBD1 agrees at 8 bases. Germline trimming cut 5 bases from V and 6 bases from J; bases unmatched to any gene: 11. Germline loops: CDR1 MNHNY, CDR2 SVGAGI (reference sequence). The CDR3 loop spans 16 amino acids.